This T cell receptor beta chain came from a study of T cells in Graves' hyperthyroidism and ophthalmopathy. Turning to this clonotype: Antigen unknown.

Study-wide findings and caveats: Expanded thyroid clonotypes (above 0.001) were mostly also found in blood.

TCR beta CDR3 regions were amplified from RNA. The HTBI set primed first-round TCR CDR3 RT-PCR. TCRdb redid the calling of the multiplex PCR reads with MiXCR, one entry per CDR3 protein. The sample records approximately 740,000 distinct CDR3 sequences, 11% to 15% being singletons. The CDR3 sequence is 17 residues long. The V and J ends lost 8 bases and 5 bases, in that order; junction bases with no gene match: 12. CDR1 and CDR2 from the germline V gene are SEHNR and FQNEAQ (reference sequence). Calling Graves' hyperthyroidism stable meant ophthalmopathy did not progress within 18 months. This rearrangement joins TRBV7-9 to TRBJ2-3; 14 bases map to TRBD2. Material: blood. The clonotype originates from a young woman with Graves' hyperthyroidism. The CDR3 bases are TGTGCCAGCCACTCCGGGACTAGCGGGAGCAATGGAGATACGCAGTATTTT. This sequence encodes CASHSGTSGSNGDTQYF.